Below are 9 T cell receptor beta chains sequenced from a single sample in a study of T cells expressing NK-cell markers. From its re-call of the 5' RACE reads, TCRdb lists each CDR3 protein once, without DNA. The sample totals some 390,000 distinct CDR3 sequences; its top ten clones hold approximately 12%. Sequenced: blood T cells: a sorted CD56 or NKG2C T cell subset, CD4+ or CD8+ T cells, or bulk PBMC T cells (not recorded which). These receptors came from a woman aged 45-59 years in good health.

This chain uses TRBV3-1 with TRBJ2-5; TCRdb's D call, TRBD1, is unchecked because there is no DNA. The length of the CDR3 is 15 residues. Per germline, CDR1 LGHDT and CDR2 YNNKEL (reference sequence). The CDR3 loop is CASSPPSTAQETQYF.

The rearrangement links TRBV4-1 to TRBJ2-3; the D call from TCRdb, TRBD2, cannot be confirmed without DNA. This CDR3 region has 15 residues. Looked up from germline, CDR1 is MGHRA and CDR2 is YSYEKL. This chain's CDR3 is CASSQVGLLPDTQYF.

The rearrangement uses TRBV20-1 and TRBJ2-1; checking the TCRdb D call of TRBD1 is not possible without DNA. CDR1 is DFQATT, CDR2 SNEGSKA, per germline (reference sequence). The CDR3 has 16 amino acids. The chain's CDR3 is CSASKFPGPLWYEQFF.

V and J are TRBV20-1 and TRBJ2-5; as DNA is missing, the TRBD2 call by TCRdb cannot be tested. The CDR3 consists of 13 residues. Germline V gene sequence: CDR1 DFQATT, CDR2 SNEGSKA (reference sequence). CDR3 in amino acids: CSAPSGGQETQYF.

The rearrangement links TRBV29-1 to TRBJ2-7. CDR1 is SQVTM, CDR2 ANQGSEA, per germline. CDR3 size: 16 residues. The CDR3 spells CSVEDLDERVSYEQYF.

The CDR3 loop is CASSYSSRSKRKTQYF. The rearrangement links TRBV6-2 or TRBV6-3 to TRBJ2-5; the D call from TCRdb, TRBD1, cannot be confirmed without DNA. The germline V gene encodes CDR1 MNHEY and CDR2 SVGEGT. The CDR3 runs 16 residues.

The chain links TRBV2 to TRBJ2-7; TCRdb picks TRBD1, but there is no DNA to check that call. Germline CDR1 and CDR2: SNHLY and FYNNEI. The CDR3 spans 19 residues. CDR3 sequence reads: CASSVGAQLSGPIKYEQYF.

The gene calls are TRBV20-1 and TRBJ2-4; the D gene TCRdb calls, TRBD1, cannot be checked with no DNA. Germline values: CDR1 DFQATT, CDR2 SNEGSKA (reference sequence). This CDR3 is built from 16 residues. CDR3 protein: CSARGGLGRRGNIQYF.

This rearrangement joins TRBV12-3 or TRBV12-4 to TRBJ2-7. The CDR3 covers 11 residues. The CDR3 here is CASQFRGEQYF.